This TCR beta chain was profiled in a study of T cell repertoires in cytomegalovirus infection. Study-level background: Shared public TCR beta signatures pointed to both CMV infection and a matching HLA type.

TCRdb passed the reads through MiXCR, listing each CDR3 protein once. Among 740,000 or so distinct CDR3 sequences listed, 35% to 45% were seen once. Trimming left V 4 bases short and J 1 base short, with 19 bases between. The CDR3 length is 17 residues. CDR1 MDHEN and CDR2 SYDVKM come from the germline V gene. Broader study findings: HLA-C-restricted CMV-specific TCR beta clonotypes were dominant in the ex vivo response.

On this clonotype: Its specificity is not known.

The clonotype was recovered from a human donor in good health (CMV status not recorded). Some clones in this sample may be carry-over from other donors' samples. Material: PBMCs. The chain couples TRBV28 to TRBJ1-1, with D perhaps TRBD1 (5 bases). The CDR3 sequence is CASSWISTAAANTEAFF. CDR3 DNA: TGTGCCAGCAGTTGGATTTCGACAGCGGCAGCGAACACTGAAGCTTTCTTT.